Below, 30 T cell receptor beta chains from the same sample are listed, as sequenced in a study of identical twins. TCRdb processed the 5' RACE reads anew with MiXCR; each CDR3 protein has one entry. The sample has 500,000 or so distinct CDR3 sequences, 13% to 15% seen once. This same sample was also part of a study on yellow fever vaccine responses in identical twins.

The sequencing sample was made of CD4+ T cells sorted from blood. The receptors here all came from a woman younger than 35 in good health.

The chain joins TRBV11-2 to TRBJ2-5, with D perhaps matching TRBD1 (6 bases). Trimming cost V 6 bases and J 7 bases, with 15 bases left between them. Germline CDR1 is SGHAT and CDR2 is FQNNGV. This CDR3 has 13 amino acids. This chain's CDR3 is CASSSQGRGTQYF. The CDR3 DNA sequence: TGTGCCAGCAGTTCACAGGGAAGGGGGACCCAGTACTTC.

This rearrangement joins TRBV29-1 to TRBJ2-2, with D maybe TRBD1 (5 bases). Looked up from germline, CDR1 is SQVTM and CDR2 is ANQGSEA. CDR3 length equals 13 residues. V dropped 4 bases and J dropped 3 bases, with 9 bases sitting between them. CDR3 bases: TGCAGCGTTGCAGGGTTGGACACCGGGGAGCTGTTTTTT. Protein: CSVAGLDTGELFF.

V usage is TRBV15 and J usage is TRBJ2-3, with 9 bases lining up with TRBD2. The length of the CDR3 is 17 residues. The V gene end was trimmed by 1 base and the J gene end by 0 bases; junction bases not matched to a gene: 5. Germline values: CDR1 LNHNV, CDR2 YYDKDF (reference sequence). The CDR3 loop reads CATSRGSGGQSTDTQYF. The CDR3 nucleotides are TGTGCCACCAGCAGAGGGAGCGGGGGGCAGAGCACAGATACGCAGTATTTT.

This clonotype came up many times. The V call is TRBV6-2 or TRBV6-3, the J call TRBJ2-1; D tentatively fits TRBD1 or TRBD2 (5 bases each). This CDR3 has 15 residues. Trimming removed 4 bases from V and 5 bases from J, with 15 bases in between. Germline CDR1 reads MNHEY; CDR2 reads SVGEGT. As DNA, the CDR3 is TGTGCCAGCAGTTCGCCGGGACGGTTAAACAATGAGCAGTTCTTC. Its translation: CASSSPGRLNNEQFF.

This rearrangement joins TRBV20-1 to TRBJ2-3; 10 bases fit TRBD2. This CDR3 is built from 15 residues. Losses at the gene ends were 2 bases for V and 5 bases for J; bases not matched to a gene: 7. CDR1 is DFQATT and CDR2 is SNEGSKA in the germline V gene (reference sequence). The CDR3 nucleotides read TGCAGTGCTAGACCCGGACTAGCGGTACGAGATACGCAGTATTTT. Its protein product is CSARPGLAVRDTQYF.

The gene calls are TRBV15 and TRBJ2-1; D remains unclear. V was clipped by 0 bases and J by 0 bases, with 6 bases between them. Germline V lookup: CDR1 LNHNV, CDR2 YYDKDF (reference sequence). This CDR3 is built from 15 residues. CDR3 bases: TGTGCCACCAGCAGAGATCTGATCTCCTACAATGAGCAGTTCTTC. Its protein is CATSRDLISYNEQFF.

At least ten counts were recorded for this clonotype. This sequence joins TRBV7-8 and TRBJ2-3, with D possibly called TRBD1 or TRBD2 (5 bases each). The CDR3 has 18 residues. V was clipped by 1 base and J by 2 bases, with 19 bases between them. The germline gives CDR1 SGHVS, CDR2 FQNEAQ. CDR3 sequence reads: CASSLVGASSTFTDTQYF. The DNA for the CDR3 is TGTGCCAGCAGCTTAGTTGGGGCTAGCTCTACTTTCACAGATACGCAGTATTTT.

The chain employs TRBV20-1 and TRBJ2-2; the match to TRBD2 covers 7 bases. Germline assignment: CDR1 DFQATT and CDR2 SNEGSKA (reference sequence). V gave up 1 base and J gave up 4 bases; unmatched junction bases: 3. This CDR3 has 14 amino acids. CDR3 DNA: TGCAGTGCTAGAGTGGGAGGGCCCACCGGGGAGCTGTTTTTT. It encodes CSARVGGPTGELFF.

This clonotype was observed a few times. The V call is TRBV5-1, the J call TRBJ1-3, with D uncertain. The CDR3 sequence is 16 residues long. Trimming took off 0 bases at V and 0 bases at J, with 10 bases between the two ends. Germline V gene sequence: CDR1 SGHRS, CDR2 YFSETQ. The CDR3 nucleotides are TGCGCCAGCAGCTTGGCCTCATCAGGCTCTGGAAACACCATATATTTT. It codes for CASSLASSGSGNTIYF.

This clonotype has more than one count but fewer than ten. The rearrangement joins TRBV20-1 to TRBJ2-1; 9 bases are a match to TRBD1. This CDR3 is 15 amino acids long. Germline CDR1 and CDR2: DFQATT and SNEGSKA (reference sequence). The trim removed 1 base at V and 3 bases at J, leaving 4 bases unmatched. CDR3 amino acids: CSARASGQGYNEQFF. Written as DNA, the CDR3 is TGCAGTGCTAGAGCTTCGGGACAGGGCTACAATGAGCAGTTCTTC.

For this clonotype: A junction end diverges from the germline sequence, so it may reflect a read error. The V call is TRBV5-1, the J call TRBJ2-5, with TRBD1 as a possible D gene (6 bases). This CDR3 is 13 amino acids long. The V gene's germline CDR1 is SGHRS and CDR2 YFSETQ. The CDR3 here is CAGSTQGRETQYF. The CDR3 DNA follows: TGCGCCGGCAGCACACAGGGTCGGGAGACCCAGTACTTC.

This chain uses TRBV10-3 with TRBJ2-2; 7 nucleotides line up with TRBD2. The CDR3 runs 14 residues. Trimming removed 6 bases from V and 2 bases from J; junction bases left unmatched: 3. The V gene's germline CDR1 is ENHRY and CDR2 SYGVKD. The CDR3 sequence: CAIRLAPNTGELFF. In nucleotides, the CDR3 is TGTGCCATCAGACTAGCGCCTAACACCGGGGAGCTGTTTTTT.

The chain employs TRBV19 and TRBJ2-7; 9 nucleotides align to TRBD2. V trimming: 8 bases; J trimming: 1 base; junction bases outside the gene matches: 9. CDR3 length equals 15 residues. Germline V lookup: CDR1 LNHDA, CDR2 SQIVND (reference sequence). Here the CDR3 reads CASARSGSRSYEQYF. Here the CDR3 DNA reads TGTGCCAGTGCACGTAGCGGGAGTAGGTCCTACGAGCAGTACTTC. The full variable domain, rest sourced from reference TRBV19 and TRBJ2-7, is DGGITQSPKYLFRKEGQNVTLSCEQNLNHDAMYWYRQDPGQGLRLIYYSQIVNDFQKGDIAEGYSVSREKKESFPLTVTSAQKNPTAFYLCASARSGSRSYEQYFGPGTRLTVT.

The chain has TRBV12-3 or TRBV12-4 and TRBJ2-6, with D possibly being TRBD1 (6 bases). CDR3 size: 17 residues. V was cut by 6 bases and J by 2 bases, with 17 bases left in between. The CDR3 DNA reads TGTGCCAGCAGCCCGAGTGTGTCAGGGGCTGGGGCCAACGTCCTGACTTTC. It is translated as CASSPSVSGAGANVLTF.

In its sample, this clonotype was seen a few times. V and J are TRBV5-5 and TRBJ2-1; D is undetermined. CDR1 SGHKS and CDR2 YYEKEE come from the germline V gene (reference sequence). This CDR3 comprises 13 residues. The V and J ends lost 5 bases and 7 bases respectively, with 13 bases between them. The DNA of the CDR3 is TGTGCCAGCAGTCAACCAACAGAAAATGAGCAGTTCTTC. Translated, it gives CASSQPTENEQFF. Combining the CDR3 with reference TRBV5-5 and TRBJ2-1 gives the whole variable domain DAGVTQSPTHLIKTRGQQVTLRCSPISGHKSVSWYQQVLGQGPQFIFQYYEKEERGRGNFPDRFSARQFPNYSSELNVNALLLGDSALYLCASSQPTENEQFFGPGTRLTVL.

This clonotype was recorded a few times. The CDR3 DNA follows: TGTGCCAGCAGCCAAGACGTACAGGGGGCGCTTTACGAGCAGTACTTC. The encoded protein is CASSQDVQGALYEQYF. The V call is TRBV3-1, the J call TRBJ2-7; 9 bases are shared with TRBD1. The CDR3 length is 16 residues. V was pared by 0 bases and J by 4 bases, with 7 bases of the junction left unmatched. CDR1 is LGHDT and CDR2 is YNNKEL in the germline V gene (reference sequence).

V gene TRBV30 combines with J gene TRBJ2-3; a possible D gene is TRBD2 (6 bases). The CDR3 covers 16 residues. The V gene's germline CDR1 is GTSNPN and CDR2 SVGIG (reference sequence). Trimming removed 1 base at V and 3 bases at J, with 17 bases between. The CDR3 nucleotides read TGTGCCTGGAGTGGAAAGGAGGGGTTTATGACAGATACGCAGTATTTT. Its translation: CAWSGKEGFMTDTQYF.

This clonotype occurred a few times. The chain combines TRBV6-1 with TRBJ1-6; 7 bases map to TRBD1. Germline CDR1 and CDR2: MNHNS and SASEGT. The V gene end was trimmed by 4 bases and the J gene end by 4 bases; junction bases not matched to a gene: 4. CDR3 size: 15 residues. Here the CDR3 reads CASSVPTGYNSPLHF. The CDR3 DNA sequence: TGTGCCAGCAGTGTCCCGACAGGGTATAATTCACCCCTCCACTTT.

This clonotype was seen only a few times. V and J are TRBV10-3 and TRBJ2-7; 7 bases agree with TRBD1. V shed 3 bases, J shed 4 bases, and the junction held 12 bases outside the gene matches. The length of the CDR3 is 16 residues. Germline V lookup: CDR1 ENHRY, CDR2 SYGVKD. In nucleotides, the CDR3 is TGTGCCATCAGTGATACCTCTGAGACAGGGCTTTACGAGCAGTACTTC. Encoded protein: CAISDTSETGLYEQYF.

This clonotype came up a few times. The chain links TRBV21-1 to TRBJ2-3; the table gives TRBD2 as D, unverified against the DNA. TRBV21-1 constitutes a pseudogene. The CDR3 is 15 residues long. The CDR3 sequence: CASSTVRREGDTQYF. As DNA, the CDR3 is TGTGCCAGCAGCACCGTGAGGCGGGAGGGCGATACGCAGTATTTT.

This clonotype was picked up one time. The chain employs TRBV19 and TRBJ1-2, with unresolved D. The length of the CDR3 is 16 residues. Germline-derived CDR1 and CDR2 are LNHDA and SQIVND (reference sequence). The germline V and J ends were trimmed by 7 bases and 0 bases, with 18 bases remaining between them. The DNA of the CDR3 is TGTGCCAGTACCATTTTTACGGGCAGAGCTAACTATGGCTACACCTTC. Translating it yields CASTIFTGRANYGYTF.

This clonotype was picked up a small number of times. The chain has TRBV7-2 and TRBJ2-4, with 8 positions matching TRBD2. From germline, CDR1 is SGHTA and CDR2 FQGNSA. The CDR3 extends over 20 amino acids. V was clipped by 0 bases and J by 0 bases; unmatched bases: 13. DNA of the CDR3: TGTGCCAGCAGCTTAGCGCCCCCCTCTAGCGGGCCACTAGCCAAAAACATTCAGTACTTC. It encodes CASSLAPPSSGPLAKNIQYF.

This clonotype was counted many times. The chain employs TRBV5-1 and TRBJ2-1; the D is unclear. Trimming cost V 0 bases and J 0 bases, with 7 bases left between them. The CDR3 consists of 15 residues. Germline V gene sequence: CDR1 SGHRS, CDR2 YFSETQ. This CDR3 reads CASSLVGSSYNEQFF. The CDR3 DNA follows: TGCGCCAGCAGCTTGGTAGGCAGCTCCTACAATGAGCAGTTCTTC.

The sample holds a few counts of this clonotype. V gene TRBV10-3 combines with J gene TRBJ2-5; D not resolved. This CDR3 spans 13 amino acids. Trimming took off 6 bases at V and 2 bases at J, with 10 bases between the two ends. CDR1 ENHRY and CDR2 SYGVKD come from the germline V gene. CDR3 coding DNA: TGTGCCATCAGCCCCTCGAGTCAAGAGACCCAGTACTTC. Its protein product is CAISPSSQETQYF.

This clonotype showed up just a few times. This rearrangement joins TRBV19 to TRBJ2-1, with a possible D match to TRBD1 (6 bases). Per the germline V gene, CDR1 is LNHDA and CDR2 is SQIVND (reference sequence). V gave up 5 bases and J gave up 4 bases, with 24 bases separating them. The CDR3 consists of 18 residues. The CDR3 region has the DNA TGTGCCAGTAGTTCCCGACAGGTTGGTGCCGTCCCTTACAATGAGCAGTTCTTC. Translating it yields CASSSRQVGAVPYNEQFF.

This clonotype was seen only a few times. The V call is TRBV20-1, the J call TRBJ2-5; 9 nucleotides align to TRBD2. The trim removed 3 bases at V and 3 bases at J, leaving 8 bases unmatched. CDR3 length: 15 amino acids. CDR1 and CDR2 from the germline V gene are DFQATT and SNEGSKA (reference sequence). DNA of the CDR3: TGCAGTGCTAGCCAGACTAGCGGACCCGAAGAGACCCAGTACTTC. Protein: CSASQTSGPEETQYF.

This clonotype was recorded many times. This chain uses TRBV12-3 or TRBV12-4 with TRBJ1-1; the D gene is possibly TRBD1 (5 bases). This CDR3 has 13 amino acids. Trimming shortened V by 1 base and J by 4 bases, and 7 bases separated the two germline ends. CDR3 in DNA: TGTGCCAGCAGTTTAGGGGGACCCACTGAAGCTTTCTTT. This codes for CASSLGGPTEAFF.

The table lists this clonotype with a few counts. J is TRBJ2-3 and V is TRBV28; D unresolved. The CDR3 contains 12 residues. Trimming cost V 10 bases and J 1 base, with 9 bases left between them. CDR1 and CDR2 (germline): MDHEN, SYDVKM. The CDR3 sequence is CAMSKGTDTQYF. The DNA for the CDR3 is TGTGCCATGTCCAAGGGCACAGATACGCAGTATTTT.

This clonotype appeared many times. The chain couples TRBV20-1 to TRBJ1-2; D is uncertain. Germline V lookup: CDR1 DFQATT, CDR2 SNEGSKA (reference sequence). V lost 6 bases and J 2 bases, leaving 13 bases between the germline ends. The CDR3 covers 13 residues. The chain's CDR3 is CSAGAIANYGYTF. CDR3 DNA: TGCAGTGCAGGTGCGATAGCCAACTATGGCTACACCTTC.

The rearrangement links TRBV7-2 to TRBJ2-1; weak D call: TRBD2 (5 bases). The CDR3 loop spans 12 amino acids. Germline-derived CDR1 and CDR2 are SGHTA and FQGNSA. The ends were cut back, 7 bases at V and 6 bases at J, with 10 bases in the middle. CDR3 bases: TGTGCCAGCACCCGGACTTCCAATGAGCAGTTCTTC. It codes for CASTRTSNEQFF.